The T cell receptor beta chain described here comes from a study of T cells after posttransplantation cyclophosphamide. Some clones are missing from TCRdb's copy, which holds only in-frame ones; the method was immunoSEQ multiplex PCR. The sample was found to contain around 12,000 clones, and every one recurs. This clone was recorded at least ten times. A marrow graft followed busulfan-fludarabine conditioning, with cyclophosphamide on days +3 and +4. The source was PBMCs, collected after allogeneic stem cell transplant with posttransplant cyclophosphamide. This receptor was identified in a female patient aged 40 to 55 who received an allogeneic stem cell transplant from a related donor, was CMV-positive, and had acute GVHD only. Some of the T cells may derive from the graft donor.

The DNA for the CDR3 is TGCGCCAGCAGCCCTGACCGGGCAGATACGCAGTATTTT. Its protein is CASSPDRADTQYF. The chain uses TRBV4-3 and TRBJ2-3; D gene unclear. From germline, CDR1 is LGHNA and CDR2 YSLEER. V lost 4 bases to trimming and J lost 4 bases, with 9 bases between them. This CDR3 contains 13 residues.